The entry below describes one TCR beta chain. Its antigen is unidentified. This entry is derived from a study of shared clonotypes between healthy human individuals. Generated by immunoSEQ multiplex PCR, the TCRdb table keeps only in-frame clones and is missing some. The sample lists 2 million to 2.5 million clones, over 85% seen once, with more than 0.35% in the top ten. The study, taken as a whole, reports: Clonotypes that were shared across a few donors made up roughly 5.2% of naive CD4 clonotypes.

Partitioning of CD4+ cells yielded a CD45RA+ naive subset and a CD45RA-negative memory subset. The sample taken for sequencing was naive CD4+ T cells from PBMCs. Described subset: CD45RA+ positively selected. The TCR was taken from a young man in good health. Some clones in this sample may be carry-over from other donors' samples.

CDR3 DNA: TGTGCCAGCAGCTTGTGGGCGCTAGCGGGAGGGGGTGAGACCCAGTACTTC. Its protein product is CASSLWALAGGGETQYF. The chain combines TRBV5-5 with TRBJ2-5; 12 bases line up with TRBD2. V was clipped by 1 base and J by 5 bases; unmatched bases: 9. The CDR3 is 17 residues long. Germline V CDR1 and CDR2: SGHKS, YYEKEE (reference sequence).